A selection of T cell receptor beta chains follows, all from one sample in a study of blood T cell repertoires in COVID-19. TCRdb's table, derived via immunoSEQ multiplex PCR, lists solely in-frame clones and lacks some. The sample has 230,000 or so clones, under 90% seen once. The sequencing input was peripheral blood. The source is a man aged 25-40 years with active or convalescent COVID-19. CDR3s include the opening cysteine and the closing phenylalanine or tryptophan. D genes are given only for firm matches. Clone size is given for some rows only: seen once, a few or many times, or a class if the clone is expanded.

j_gene,d_gene,abundance,v_gene,CDR3aa,CDR3nt
TRBJ2-4,-,-,TRBV20-1,CSASPTAKNIQYF,TGCAGTGCTAGTCCGACAGCTAAAAACATTCAGTACTTC
TRBJ2-7,TRBD1,-,TRBV11-2,CASSQDRGSEQYF,TGTGCCAGCAGCCAGGACAGGGGCAGCGAGCAGTACTTC
TRBJ2-1,-,-,TRBV30,CAWTGSKSYNEQFF,TGTGCCTGGACCGGGAGTAAGTCCTACAATGAGCAGTTCTTC
TRBJ1-4,-,-,TRBV30,CACKQGVNEKLFF,TGTGCCTGCAAACAGGGTGTGAATGAAAAACTGTTTTTT
TRBJ1-1,-,-,TRBV19,CASRVGGTEAFF,TGTGCCAGTAGGGTCGGCGGCACTGAAGCTTTCTTT
TRBJ1-3,TRBD1,-,TRBV6-5,CASRRTGPGNTIYF,TGTGCCAGCAGAAGGACAGGCCCTGGAAACACCATATATTTT
TRBJ1-2,-,-,TRBV4-3,CASSQDRGYGYTF,TGCGCCAGCAGCCAAGATCGGGGATATGGCTACACCTTC
TRBJ2-3,-,once,TRBV29-1,CSVVERVTSTDTQYF,TGCAGCGTTGTGGAGAGAGTGACTAGCACAGATACGCAGTATTTT
TRBJ2-2,TRBD1,-,TRBV7-6,CASSPRGTGSTGELFF,TGTGCCAGCAGCCCCCGGGGGACAGGGTCCACCGGGGAGCTGTTTTTT
TRBJ1-2,-,-,TRBV6-1,CASSEALQGNYGYTF,TGTGCCAGCAGTGAAGCGCTCCAGGGTAACTATGGCTACACCTTC
TRBJ1-3,TRBD1,-,TRBV30,CAWSGPDRDRIRNTIYF,TGTGCCTGGAGTGGCCCCGACCGGGACAGAATTAGAAACACCATATATTTT
TRBJ2-1,TRBD2,-,TRBV30,CAWTLAGAPAYNEQFF,TGTGCCTGGACCTTAGCGGGGGCGCCAGCCTACAATGAGCAGTTCTTC
TRBJ1-6,-,-,TRBV12-3/TRBV12-4,CASIMGAGSPLHF,TGTGCCAGCATCATGGGGGCAGGCTCACCCCTCCACTTT
TRBJ1-2,-,-,TRBV28,CASSWTQRGYTF,TGTGCCAGCAGTTGGACCCAGCGGGGCTACACCTTC